This record covers a single T cell receptor (beta chain). These data belong to a study of blood T cell repertoires in COVID-19. This CDR3 contains 13 residues. Germline CDR1 reads SNHLY; CDR2 reads FYNNEI. Trimming took 5 bases from V and 2 from J; bases not matched to a gene: 2. Method: immunoSEQ multiplex PCR; TCRdb's copy keeps in-frame clones and lacks some. The repertoire holds about 60,000 clones, around 90% seen once, with roughly 1.4% in the top ten. The TCR originated in a man in his sixties with acute or convalescent COVID-19. This chain links TRBV2 with TRBJ1-2; 7 nucleotides line up with TRBD1. The sequencing input was peripheral blood. The CDR3 DNA sequence: TGTGCCAGCAGTTCCAGGGGGAACTATGGCTACACCTTC. It specifies CASSSRGNYGYTF.